The subject of this entry is one T cell receptor (beta chain). Trimming took 4 bases from V and 0 from J, leaving 20 bases between them. The CDR3 covers 19 residues. From germline, CDR1 is SGHRS and CDR2 YFSETQ. The sample belongs to a study of tumor T cells in aggressive B-cell lymphoma. TCRdb's copy holds only in-frame clones and misses some; the assay was immunoSEQ multiplex PCR. This table has hundreds of clones, 65% to 90% appearing once. Sequencing input: tumor tissue. This clonotype was obtained from an adult with diffuse large B cell lymphoma. The rearrangement joins TRBV5-1 to TRBJ1-6; no reliable D call. CDR3 region: CASSPTPMAASSYNSPLHF. The CDR3 DNA reads TGCGCCAGCAGCCCAACCCCCATGGCAGCGAGCTCCTATAATTCACCCCTCCACTTT.